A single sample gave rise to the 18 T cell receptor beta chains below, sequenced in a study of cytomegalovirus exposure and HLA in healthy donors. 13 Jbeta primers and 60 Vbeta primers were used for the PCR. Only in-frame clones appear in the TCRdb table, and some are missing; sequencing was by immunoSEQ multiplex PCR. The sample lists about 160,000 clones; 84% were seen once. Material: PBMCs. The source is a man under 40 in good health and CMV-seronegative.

This chain's CDR3 is CASSEGGSTEAFF. The CDR3 coding sequence is TGTGCCAGCAGCGAGGGGGGGTCCACTGAAGCTTTCTTT. The chain uses TRBV28 and TRBJ1-1; a weak D match, TRBD1 (6 bases). Germline V gives CDR1 MDHEN, CDR2 SYDVKM. This CDR3 has 13 amino acids. The germline V and J ends were trimmed by 6 bases and 4 bases, with 12 bases remaining between them.

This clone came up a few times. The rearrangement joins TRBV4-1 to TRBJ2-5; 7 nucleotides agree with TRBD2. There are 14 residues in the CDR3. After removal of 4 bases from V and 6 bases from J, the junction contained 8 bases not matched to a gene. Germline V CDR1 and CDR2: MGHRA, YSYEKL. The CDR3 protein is CASSRAGEWKTQYF. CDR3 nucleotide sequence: TGCGCCAGCAGCCGGGCGGGAGAGTGGAAGACCCAGTACTTC.

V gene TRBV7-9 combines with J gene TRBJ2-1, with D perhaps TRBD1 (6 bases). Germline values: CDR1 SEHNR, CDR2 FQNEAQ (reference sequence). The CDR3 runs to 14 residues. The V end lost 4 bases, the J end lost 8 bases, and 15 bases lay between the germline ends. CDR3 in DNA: TGTGCCAGCAGCTCACTCGAGGGGGTGCATGAGCAGTTCTTC. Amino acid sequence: CASSSLEGVHEQFF. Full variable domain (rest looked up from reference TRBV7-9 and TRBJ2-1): DTGVSQNPRHKITKRGQNVTFRCDPISEHNRLYWYRQTLGQGPEFLTYFQNEAQLEKSRLLSDRFSAERPKGSFSTLEIQRTEQGDSAMYLCASSSLEGVHEQFFGPGTRLTVL.

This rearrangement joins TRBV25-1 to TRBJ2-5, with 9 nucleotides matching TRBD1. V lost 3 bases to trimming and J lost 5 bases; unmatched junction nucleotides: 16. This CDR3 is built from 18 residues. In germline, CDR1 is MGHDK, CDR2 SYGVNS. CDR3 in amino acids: CASSDVWPGQGFRETQYF. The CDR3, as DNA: TGTGCCAGCAGTGATGTTTGGCCGGGACAGGGTTTCAGGGAGACCCAGTACTTC.

CDR3 bases: TGCGCCAGCAGCTATTACGGACAGGGTGGAGAGACCCAGTACTTC. This sequence encodes CASSYYGQGGETQYF. This chain joins TRBV5-1 and TRBJ2-5, with 8 nucleotides matching TRBD1. CDR3 length equals 15 residues. The germline V gene encodes CDR1 SGHRS and CDR2 YFSETQ. The ends lost 3 bases at V and 4 bases at J; junction bases unmatched: 8. Together with reference TRBV5-1 and TRBJ2-5, the CDR3 gives the full variable domain: KAGVTQTPRYLIKTRGQQVTLSCSPISGHRSVSWYQQTPGQGLQFLFEYFSETQRNKGNFPGRFSGRQFSNSRSEMNVSTLELGDSALYLCASSYYGQGGETQYFGPGTRLLVL.

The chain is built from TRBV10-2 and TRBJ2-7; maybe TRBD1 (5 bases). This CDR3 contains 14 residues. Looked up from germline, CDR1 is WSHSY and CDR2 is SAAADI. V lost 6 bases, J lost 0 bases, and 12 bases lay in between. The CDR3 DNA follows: TGCGCCAGCAGGCCGGACACTAACTCCTACGAGCAGTACTTC. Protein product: CASRPDTNSYEQYF.

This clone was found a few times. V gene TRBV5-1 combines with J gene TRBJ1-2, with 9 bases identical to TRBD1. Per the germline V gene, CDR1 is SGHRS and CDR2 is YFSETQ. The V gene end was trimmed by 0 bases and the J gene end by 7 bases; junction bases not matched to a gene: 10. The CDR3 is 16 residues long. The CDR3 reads CASSLARGGQGGGYTF. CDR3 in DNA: TGCGCCAGCAGCTTGGCCCGTGGGGGACAGGGAGGTGGCTACACCTTC. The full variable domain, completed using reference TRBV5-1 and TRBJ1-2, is KAGVTQTPRYLIKTRGQQVTLSCSPISGHRSVSWYQQTPGQGLQFLFEYFSETQRNKGNFPGRFSGRQFSNSRSEMNVSTLELGDSALYLCASSLARGGQGGGYTFGSGTRLTVV.

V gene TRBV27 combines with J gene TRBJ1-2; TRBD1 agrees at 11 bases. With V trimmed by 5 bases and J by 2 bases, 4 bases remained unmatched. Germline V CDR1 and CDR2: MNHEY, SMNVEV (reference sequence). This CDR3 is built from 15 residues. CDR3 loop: CASSKWTGGNYGYTF. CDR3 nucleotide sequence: TGTGCCAGCAGTAAATGGACAGGGGGCAACTATGGCTACACCTTC.

The DNA for the CDR3 is TGTGCCAGCTCACCCGGGGGGGGTGGGCCGACCTCCTACGAGCAGTACTTC. Translated, it gives CASSPGGGGPTSYEQYF. V gene TRBV18 combines with J gene TRBJ2-5; TRBD2 matches 8 bases. The J call may be wrong; the DNA end is better matched by TRBJ2-7. Per germline, CDR1 KGHSH and CDR2 LQKENI. The CDR3 consists of 17 residues.

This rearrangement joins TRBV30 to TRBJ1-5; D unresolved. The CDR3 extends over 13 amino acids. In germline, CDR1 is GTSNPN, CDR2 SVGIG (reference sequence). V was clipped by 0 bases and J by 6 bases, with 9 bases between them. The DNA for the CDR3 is TGTGCCTGGAGTGTGGTGGCGGCTCAGCCCCAGCATTTT. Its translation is CAWSVVAAQPQHF.

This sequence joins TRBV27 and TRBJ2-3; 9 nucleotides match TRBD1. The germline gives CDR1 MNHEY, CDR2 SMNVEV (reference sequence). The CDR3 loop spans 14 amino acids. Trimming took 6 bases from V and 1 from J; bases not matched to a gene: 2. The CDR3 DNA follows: TGTGCCAGCAGGTGGACAGGGGGCACAGATACGCAGTATTTT. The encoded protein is CASRWTGGTDTQYF.

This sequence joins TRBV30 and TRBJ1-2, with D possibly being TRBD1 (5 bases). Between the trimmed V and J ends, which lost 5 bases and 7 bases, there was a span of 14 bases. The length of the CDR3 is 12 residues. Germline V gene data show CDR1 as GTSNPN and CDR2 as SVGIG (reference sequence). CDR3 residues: CAWDGKTVGYTF. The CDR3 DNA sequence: TGTGCCTGGGATGGGAAGACAGTTGGCTACACCTTC. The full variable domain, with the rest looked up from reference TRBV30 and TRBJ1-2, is SQTIHQWPATLVQPVGSPLSLECTVEGTSNPNLYWYRQAAGRGLQLLFYSVGIGQISSEVPQNLSASRPQDRQFILSSKKLLLSDSGFYLCAWDGKTVGYTFGSGTRLTVV.

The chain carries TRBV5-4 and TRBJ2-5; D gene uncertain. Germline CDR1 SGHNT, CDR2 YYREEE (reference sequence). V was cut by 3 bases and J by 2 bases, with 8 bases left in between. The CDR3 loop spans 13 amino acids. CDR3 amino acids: CASSSDIQETQYF. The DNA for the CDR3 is TGTGCCAGCAGCTCAGATATTCAAGAGACCCAGTACTTC.

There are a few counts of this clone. The CDR3 region has the DNA TGTGCCAGCAGCTTAAGTAGAAATGAAAAACTGTTTTTT. Translating it yields CASSLSRNEKLFF. This chain links TRBV7-9 with TRBJ1-4; no reliable D call. Germline V gene lookup returns CDR1 SEHNR and CDR2 FQNEAQ (reference sequence). Between the trimmed V and J ends, which lost 2 bases and 5 bases, there was a span of 6 bases. The CDR3 spans 13 residues.

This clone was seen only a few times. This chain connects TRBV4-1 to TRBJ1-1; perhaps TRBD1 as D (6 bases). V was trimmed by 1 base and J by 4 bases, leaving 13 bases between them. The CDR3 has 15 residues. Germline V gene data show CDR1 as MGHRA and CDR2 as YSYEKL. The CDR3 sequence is CASSQAGAFGTEAFF. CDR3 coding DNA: TGCGCCAGCAGCCAAGCAGGGGCCTTCGGCACTGAAGCTTTCTTT.

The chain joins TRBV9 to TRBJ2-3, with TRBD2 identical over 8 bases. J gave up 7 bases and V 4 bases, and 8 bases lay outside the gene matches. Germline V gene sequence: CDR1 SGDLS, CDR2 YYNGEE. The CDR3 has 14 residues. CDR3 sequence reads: CASSPGTRDYTQYF. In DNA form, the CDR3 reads TGTGCCAGCAGCCCAGGGACTAGGGATTATACGCAGTATTTT.

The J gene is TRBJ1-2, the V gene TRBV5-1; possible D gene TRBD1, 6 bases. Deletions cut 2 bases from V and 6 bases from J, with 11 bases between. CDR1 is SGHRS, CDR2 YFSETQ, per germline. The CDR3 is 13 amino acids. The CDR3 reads CASSFLQGDGYTF. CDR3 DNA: TGCGCCAGCAGCTTTCTACAGGGAGATGGCTACACCTTC.

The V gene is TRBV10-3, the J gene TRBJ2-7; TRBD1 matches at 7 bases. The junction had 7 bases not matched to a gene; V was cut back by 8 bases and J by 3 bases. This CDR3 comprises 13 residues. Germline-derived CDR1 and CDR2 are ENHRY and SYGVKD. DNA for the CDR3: TGTGCCATCTCCGGGACAGCAGACTACGAGCAGTACTTC. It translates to CAISGTADYEQYF.